The following is a T cell receptor beta chain sequence with its context. Its antigen is not known. Some second doses came at about 4 weeks and others at about 12 weeks; these were pooled. The germline V gene has CDR1 LGHDT and CDR2 YNNKEL (reference sequence). The CDR3 runs to 14 residues. Between the trimmed V and J ends, which lost 8 bases and 5 bases, there was a span of 16 bases. This sample is part of a study of T cell responses to AZD1222 COVID-19 vaccine. Study results and caveats: The donor group comprised mostly white British people and more females; the analysis possibly underestimated clonal diversity.

Produced via immunoSEQ multiplex PCR; TCRdb's table is partial and in-frame only. The profile shows some 180,000 clones, roughly 90% of them singletons. The sequence came from an adult who received the AZD1222 COVID-19 vaccine. The material was peripheral blood, obtained 28 days after the second AZD1222 dose. This sequence joins TRBV3-1 (or the pseudogene TRBV3-2) and TRBJ1-5; D unclear. The CDR3 loop reads CASSSGVLDQPQHF. The CDR3 DNA reads TGTGCCAGCTCTTCCGGTGTTTTGGATCAGCCCCAGCATTTT.